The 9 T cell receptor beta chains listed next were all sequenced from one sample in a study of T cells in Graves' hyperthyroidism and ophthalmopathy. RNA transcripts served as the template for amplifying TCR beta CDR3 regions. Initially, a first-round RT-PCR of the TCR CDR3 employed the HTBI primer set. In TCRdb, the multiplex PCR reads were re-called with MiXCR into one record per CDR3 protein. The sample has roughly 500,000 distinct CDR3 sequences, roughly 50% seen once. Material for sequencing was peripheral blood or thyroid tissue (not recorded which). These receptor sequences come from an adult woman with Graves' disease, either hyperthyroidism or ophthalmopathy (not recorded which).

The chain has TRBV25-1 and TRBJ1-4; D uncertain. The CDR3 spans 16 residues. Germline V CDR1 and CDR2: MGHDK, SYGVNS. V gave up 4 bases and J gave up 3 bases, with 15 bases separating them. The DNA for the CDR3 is TGTGCCAGCAGTGCTTACCCCGAGGACCCTAATGAAAAACTGTTTTTT. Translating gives CASSAYPEDPNEKLFF.

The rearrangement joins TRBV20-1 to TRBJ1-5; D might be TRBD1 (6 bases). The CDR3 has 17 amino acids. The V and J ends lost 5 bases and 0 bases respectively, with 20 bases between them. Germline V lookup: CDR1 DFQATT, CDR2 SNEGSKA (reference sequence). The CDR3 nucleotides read TGCAGTGCTGGTCCGGGGGCGGTGGGTTATAGCAATCAGCCCCAGCATTTT. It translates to CSAGPGAVGYSNQPQHF.

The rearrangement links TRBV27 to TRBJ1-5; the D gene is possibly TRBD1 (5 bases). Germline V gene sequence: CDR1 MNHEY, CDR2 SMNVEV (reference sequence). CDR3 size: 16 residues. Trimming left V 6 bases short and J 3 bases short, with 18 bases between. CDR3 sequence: CASSPPGLVLNQPQHF. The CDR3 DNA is TGTGCCAGCAGCCCCCCGGGACTGGTCCTCAATCAGCCCCAGCATTTT.

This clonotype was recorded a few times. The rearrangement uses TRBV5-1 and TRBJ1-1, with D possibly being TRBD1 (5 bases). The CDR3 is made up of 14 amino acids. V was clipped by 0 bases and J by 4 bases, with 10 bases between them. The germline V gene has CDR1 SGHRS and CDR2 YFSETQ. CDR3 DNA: TGCGCCAGCAGCTTGGGTGCAGGGAGCACTGAAGCTTTCTTT. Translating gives CASSLGAGSTEAFF. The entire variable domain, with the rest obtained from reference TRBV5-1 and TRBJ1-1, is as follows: KAGVTQTPRYLIKTRGQQVTLSCSPISGHRSVSWYQQTPGQGLQFLFEYFSETQRNKGNFPGRFSGRQFSNSRSEMNVSTLELGDSALYLCASSLGAGSTEAFFGQGTRLTVV.

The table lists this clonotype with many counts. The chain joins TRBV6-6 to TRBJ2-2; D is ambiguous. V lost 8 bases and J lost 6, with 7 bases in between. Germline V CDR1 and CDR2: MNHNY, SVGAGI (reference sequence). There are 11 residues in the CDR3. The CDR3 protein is CASSSPGELFF. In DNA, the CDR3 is TGTGCCAGCTCGAGTCCCGGGGAGCTGTTTTTT.

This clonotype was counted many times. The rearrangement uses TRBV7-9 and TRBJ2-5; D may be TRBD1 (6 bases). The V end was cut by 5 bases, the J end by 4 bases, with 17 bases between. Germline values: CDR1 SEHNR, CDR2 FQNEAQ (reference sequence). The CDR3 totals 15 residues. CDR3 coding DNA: TGTGCCAGCAGCGGGGGCCGCCGTGAGATAGAGACCCAGTACTTC. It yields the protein CASSGGRREIETQYF.

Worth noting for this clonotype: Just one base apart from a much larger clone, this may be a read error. The CDR3 spells CSANQGYEQYF. DNA for the CDR3: TGCAGCGCTAATCAGGGCTACGAGCAGTACTTC. The chain has TRBV29-1 and TRBJ2-7, with D perhaps matching TRBD1 (5 bases). V dropped 7 bases and J dropped 3 bases, with 10 bases sitting between them. From germline, CDR1 is SQVTM and CDR2 ANQGSEA. The CDR3 spans 11 residues.

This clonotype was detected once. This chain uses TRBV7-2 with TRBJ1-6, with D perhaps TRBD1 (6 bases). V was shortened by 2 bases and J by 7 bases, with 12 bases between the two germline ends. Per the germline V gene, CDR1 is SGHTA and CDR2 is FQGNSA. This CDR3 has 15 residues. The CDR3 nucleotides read TGTGCCAGCAGCTTAACAAGGACAGAGAATTCACCCCTCCACTTT. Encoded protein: CASSLTRTENSPLHF. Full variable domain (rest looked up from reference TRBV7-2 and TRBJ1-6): GAGVSQSPSNKVTEKGKDVELRCDPISGHTALYWYRQSLGQGLEFLIYFQGNSAPDKSGLPSDRFSAERTGGSVSTLTIQRTQQEDSAVYLCASSLTRTENSPLHFGNGTRLTVT.

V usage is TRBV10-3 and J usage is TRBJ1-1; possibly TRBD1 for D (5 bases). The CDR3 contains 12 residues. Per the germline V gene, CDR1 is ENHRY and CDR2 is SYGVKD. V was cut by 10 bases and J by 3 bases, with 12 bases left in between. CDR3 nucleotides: TGTGCCACCGGGGGTTCGGACACTGAAGCTTTCTTT. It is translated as CATGGSDTEAFF.